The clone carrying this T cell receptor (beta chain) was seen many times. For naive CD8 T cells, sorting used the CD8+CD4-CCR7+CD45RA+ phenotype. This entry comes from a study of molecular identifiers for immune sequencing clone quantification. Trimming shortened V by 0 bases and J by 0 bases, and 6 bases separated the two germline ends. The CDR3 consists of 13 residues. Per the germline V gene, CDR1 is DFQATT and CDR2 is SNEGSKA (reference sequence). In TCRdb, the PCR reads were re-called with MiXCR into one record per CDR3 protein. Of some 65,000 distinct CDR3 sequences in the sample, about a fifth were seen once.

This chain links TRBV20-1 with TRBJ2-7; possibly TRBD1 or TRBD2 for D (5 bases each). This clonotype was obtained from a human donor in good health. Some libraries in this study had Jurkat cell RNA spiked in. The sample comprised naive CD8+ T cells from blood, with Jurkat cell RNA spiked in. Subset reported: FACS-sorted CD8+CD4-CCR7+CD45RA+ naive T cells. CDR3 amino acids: CSAREGTSYEQYF. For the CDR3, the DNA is TGCAGTGCTAGAGAAGGGACCTCCTACGAGCAGTACTTC.